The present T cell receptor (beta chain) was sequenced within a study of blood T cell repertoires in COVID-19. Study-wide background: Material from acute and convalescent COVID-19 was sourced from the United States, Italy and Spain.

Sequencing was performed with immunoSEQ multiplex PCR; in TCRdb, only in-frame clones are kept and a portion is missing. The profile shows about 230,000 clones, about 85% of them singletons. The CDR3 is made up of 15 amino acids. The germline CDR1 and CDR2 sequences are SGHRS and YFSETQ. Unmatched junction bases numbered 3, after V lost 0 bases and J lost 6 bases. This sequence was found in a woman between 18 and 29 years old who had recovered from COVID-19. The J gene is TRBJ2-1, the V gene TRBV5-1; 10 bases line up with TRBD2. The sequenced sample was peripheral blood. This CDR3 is CASSLAGTSANEQFF. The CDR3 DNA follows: TGCGCCAGCAGCTTGGCCGGGACTAGCGCCAATGAGCAGTTCTTC. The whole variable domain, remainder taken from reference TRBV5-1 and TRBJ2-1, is KAGVTQTPRYLIKTRGQQVTLSCSPISGHRSVSWYQQTPGQGLQFLFEYFSETQRNKGNFPGRFSGRQFSNSRSEMNVSTLELGDSALYLCASSLAGTSANEQFFGPGTRLTVL.